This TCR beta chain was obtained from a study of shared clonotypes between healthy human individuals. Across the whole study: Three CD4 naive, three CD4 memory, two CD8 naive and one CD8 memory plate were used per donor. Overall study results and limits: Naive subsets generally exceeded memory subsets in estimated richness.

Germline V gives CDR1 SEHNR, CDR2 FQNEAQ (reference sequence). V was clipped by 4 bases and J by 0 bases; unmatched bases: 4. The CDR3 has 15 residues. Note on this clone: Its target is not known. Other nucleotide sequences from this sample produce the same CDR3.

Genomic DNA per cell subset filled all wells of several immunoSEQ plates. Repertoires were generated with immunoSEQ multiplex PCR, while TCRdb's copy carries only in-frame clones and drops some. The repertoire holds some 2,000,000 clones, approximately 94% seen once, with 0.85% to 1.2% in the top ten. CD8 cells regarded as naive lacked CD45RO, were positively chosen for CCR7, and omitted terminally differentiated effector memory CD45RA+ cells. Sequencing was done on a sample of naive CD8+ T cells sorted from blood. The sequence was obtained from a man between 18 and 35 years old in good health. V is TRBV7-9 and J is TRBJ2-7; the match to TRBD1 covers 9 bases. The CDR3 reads CASSSGQGPSYEQYF. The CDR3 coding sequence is TGTGCCAGCAGCTCTGGACAGGGGCCCTCCTACGAGCAGTACTTC.